This is a list of T cell receptor beta chains from one sample in a study of cytomegalovirus exposure and HLA in healthy donors. Clones were read by immunoSEQ multiplex PCR, and TCRdb kept only the in-frame ones, dropping some. The data contain roughly 290,000 clones, 70% to 90% of them seen just once; the ten biggest clones take up approximately 2%. Sequenced input: PBMCs. These receptors were obtained from a woman aged 18-29 years in good health and CMV-seronegative. CDR3s include the opening cysteine and the closing phenylalanine or tryptophan. Fields, in order: J gene, V gene, CDR3 length, D gene, clone size, CDR3 protein, CDR3 DNA. A D gene is named only where the DNA matches it firmly. Part of the rows lack a size; the others show once, few, many or a class for expanded clones.

TRBJ2-3	TRBV25-1	16	TRBD2	-	CASSEGGGIRTDTQYF	TGTGCCAGCAGTGAGGGCGGGGGAATTCGAACAGATACGCAGTATTTT
TRBJ1-2	TRBV7-9	14	-	-	CASSLGGIEYGYTF	TGTGCCAGCAGCTTAGGGGGCATTGAATATGGCTACACCTTC
TRBJ1-1	TRBV6-6	15	-	-	CASSYHPTANTEAFF	TGTGCCAGCAGTTATCACCCTACAGCGAACACTGAAGCTTTCTTT
TRBJ2-3	TRBV7-3	16	TRBD1	-	CASSPSGQTITDTQYF	TGTGCCAGCAGCCCCTCGGGACAGACGATCACAGATACGCAGTATTTT
TRBJ1-2	TRBV29-1	13	-	-	CSSRGGPNYGYTF	TGCAGCAGTCGGGGTGGCCCTAACTATGGCTACACCTTC
TRBJ2-1	TRBV4-2	16	-	-	CASSPGTGEVYNEQFF	TGTGCCAGCAGCCCAGGTACGGGGGAGGTTTACAATGAGCAGTTCTTC
TRBJ2-3	TRBV7-9	14	TRBD1	-	CASSRDSDTDTQYF	TGTGCCAGCAGCCGGGACAGCGACACAGATACGCAGTATTTT
TRBJ1-2	TRBV7-8	13	TRBD1	-	CASSQDRNYGYTF	TGTGCCAGCAGCCAGGACAGGAACTATGGCTACACCTTC
TRBJ1-1	TRBV2	14	TRBD1	-	CASSPDRSYTEAFF	TGTGCCAGCAGTCCGGACAGGTCGTACACTGAAGCTTTCTTT
TRBJ1-1	TRBV6-5	14	TRBD1	-	CASAKTGGLTEAFF	TGTGCCAGCGCAAAGACAGGGGGCCTTACTGAAGCTTTCTTT
TRBJ2-2	TRBV9	14	TRBD1	few	CASSDDRGPFQLFF	TGTGCCAGCAGCGACGACAGGGGGCCCTTTCAGCTGTTTTTT
TRBJ2-5	TRBV5-5	15	-	-	CASSLGGGLQETQYF	TGTGCCAGCAGCTTGGGGGGGGGCCTCCAAGAGACCCAGTACTTC
TRBJ1-2	TRBV30	14	TRBD1	-	CAWRDRGKDAGYTF	TGTGCCTGGAGGGACAGGGGAAAGGATGCCGGCTACACCTTC
TRBJ2-1	TRBV4-1	15	-	-	CASSQTGTSYNEQFF	TGCGCCAGCAGCCAAACCGGGACAAGCTACAATGAGCAGTTCTTC
TRBJ2-3	TRBV7-6	18	TRBD1	-	CASSLEIAGTGSTDTQYF	TGTGCCAGCAGCTTAGAGATAGCCGGGACAGGGAGCACAGATACGCAGTATTTT
TRBJ1-2	TRBV13	14	TRBD1	-	CASSYGTENYGYTF	TGTGCCAGCAGCTACGGGACAGAAAACTATGGCTACACCTTC
TRBJ2-7	TRBV5-6	11	-	-	CASSGLGVQYF	TGTGCCAGCAGCGGGCTCGGGGTGCAGTACTTC
TRBJ1-1	TRBV11-3	12	-	-	CASSFPGGEAFF	TGTGCCAGCAGCTTTCCGGGGGGCGAAGCTTTCTTT
TRBJ2-7	TRBV19	14	TRBD1	-	CASSAGQGSYEQYF	TGTGCCAGTAGCGCCGGACAGGGTTCCTACGAGCAGTACTTC
TRBJ1-5	TRBV6-5	15	TRBD1	-	CASSNGQGASQPQHF	TGTGCCAGCAGTAACGGACAGGGGGCAAGTCAGCCCCAGCATTTT
TRBJ1-2	TRBV19	14	-	-	CASSLGRENYGYTF	TGTGCCAGTAGTCTCGGGAGAGAAAACTATGGCTACACCTTC
TRBJ1-4	TRBV30	14	-	-	CAWNPGSHNEKLFF	TGTGCCTGGAACCCCGGGTCCCATAATGAAAAACTGTTTTTT
TRBJ2-3	TRBV25-1	14	TRBD2	-	CASSEYLGGDTQYF	TGTGCCAGCAGTGAATATCTGGGGGGGGATACGCAGTATTTT
TRBJ2-5	TRBV30	14	-	-	CAGRDSSAPETQYF	TGTGCCGGAAGGGACTCCTCCGCTCCTGAGACCCAGTACTTC
TRBJ2-7	TRBV6-6	16	TRBD2	once	CASSYVLAGEPYEQYF	TGTGCCAGCAGTTACGTCCTAGCGGGGGAACCCTACGAGCAGTACTTC
TRBJ2-3	TRBV9	16	TRBD2	-	CASSVPGLGSVDTQYF	TGTGCCAGCAGCGTACCGGGACTAGGGTCGGTAGATACGCAGTATTTT
TRBJ2-7	TRBV15	15	-	-	CATSRDLAAGYEQYF	TGTGCCACCAGCAGAGATCTGGCTGCCGGGTACGAGCAGTACTTC
TRBJ2-2	TRBV19	14	TRBD1	once	CASQGQGLTGELFF	TGTGCCAGTCAAGGACAGGGGTTGACCGGGGAGCTGTTTTTT
TRBJ2-2	TRBV9	17	TRBD2	-	CASSVTSGGANTGELFF	TGTGCCAGCAGCGTTACTAGCGGGGGGGCCAACACCGGGGAGCTGTTTTTT
TRBJ2-7	TRBV7-3	15	-	-	CASSLGGGNYYEQYF	TGTGCCAGCAGCTTAGGTGGGGGGAACTACTACGAGCAGTACTTC
TRBJ2-5	TRBV5-6	15	TRBD1	-	CASSFGTGLTETQYF	TGTGCCAGCAGCTTTGGGACAGGGTTAACAGAGACCCAGTACTTC
TRBJ2-7	TRBV6-1	14	TRBD1	-	CASSGQGTKSGQYF	TGTGCCAGCAGTGGACAGGGCACGAAGTCAGGGCAGTACTTC
TRBJ1-1	TRBV4-2	15	-	-	CASSQDIGGNTEAFF	TGTGCCAGCAGCCAAGATATCGGGGGGAACACTGAAGCTTTCTTT
TRBJ1-2	TRBV7-2	13	-	-	CASSGGQSYGYTF	TGTGCCAGCAGCGGAGGACAGTCATATGGCTACACCTTC
TRBJ2-7	TRBV13	14	TRBD1	-	CASSLDRGSYEQYF	TGTGCCAGCAGCTTAGACAGGGGATCTTACGAGCAGTACTTC
TRBJ2-7	TRBV15	15	-	-	CATSPGHGGSYEQYF	TGTGCCACCAGCCCGGGACACGGGGGGAGCTACGAGCAGTACTTC
TRBJ2-1	TRBV7-3	15	TRBD1	-	CASSPQGTGDNEQFF	TGTGCCAGCAGCCCCCAGGGGACAGGGGACAATGAGCAGTTCTTC
TRBJ2-1	TRBV13	18	TRBD2	-	CASSLGLAGGSSYNEQFF	TGTGCCAGCAGCTTAGGTCTAGCGGGGGGGAGCTCCTACAATGAGCAGTTCTTC
TRBJ1-1	TRBV19	14	-	once	CASSIRGPNTEAFF	TGTGCCAGTAGTATTCGAGGGCCGAACACTGAAGCTTTCTTT
TRBJ2-1	TRBV6-6	16	TRBD2	-	CASSSSGGGSYNEQFF	TGTGCCAGCAGTTCTAGCGGGGGGGGCTCCTACAATGAGCAGTTCTTC
TRBJ1-5	TRBV19	13	TRBD1	-	CATSQGAGQPQHF	TGTGCCACCTCACAGGGGGCAGGACAGCCCCAGCATTTT
TRBJ1-5	TRBV4-1	17	-	once	CASSQGDWGDGNQPQHF	TGCGCCAGCAGCCAGGGGGATTGGGGGGATGGCAATCAGCCCCAGCATTTT
TRBJ2-5	TRBV15	15	TRBD1	-	CATSRDRVQGETQYF	TGTGCCACCAGCAGAGATCGAGTACAGGGGGAGACCCAGTACTTC
TRBJ2-7	TRBV5-1	16	TRBD1	few	CASSSPRQGSSYEQYF	TGCGCCAGCAGCTCGCCGCGACAGGGAAGCTCCTACGAGCAGTACTTC
TRBJ1-2	TRBV10-2	12	-	-	CASSEDIYGYTF	TGCGCCAGCTCAGAGGACATCTATGGCTACACCTTC
TRBJ1-2	TRBV19	15	TRBD1	-	CASSIPRGVYYGYTF	TGTGCCAGTAGTATACCCAGGGGGGTATACTATGGCTACACCTTC